These 3 T cell receptor beta chains came from one sample sequenced in a study of blood T cell repertoires in COVID-19. Libraries were prepared by immunoSEQ multiplex PCR; TCRdb keeps only in-frame clonotypes and omits some of them. The sample holds 200,000 to 250,000 clones; 86% are singletons and the top ten take roughly 2%. Source material: PBMCs or T cells enriched from blood (not recorded which). Receptors originate from a woman aged 50 to 60 who had recovered from COVID-19.

In its sample, this clone was seen once. This chain links TRBV6-5 with TRBJ1-5; the D gene is possibly TRBD1 (5 bases). Trimming took 6 bases from V and 7 from J, leaving 16 bases between them. The germline V gene has CDR1 MNHEY and CDR2 SVGAGI. This CDR3 comprises 14 residues. The CDR3 nucleotides are TGTGCCAGCAGCCGCAGTGCAGGGTACCAGCCCCAGCATTTT. Amino acids: CASSRSAGYQPQHF.

This clone was seen once. This chain connects TRBV12-3 or TRBV12-4 to TRBJ2-7, with a possible D match to TRBD2 (6 bases). Trimming stripped 6 bases from V and 6 bases from J, with 9 bases between. The CDR3 length is 11 residues. The CDR3 region is CASREAGEQYF. The CDR3 nucleotides are TGTGCCAGCAGGGAAGCGGGCGAGCAGTACTTC.

The J gene is TRBJ1-1, the V gene TRBV29-1; D unresolved. Germline V gene lookup returns CDR1 SQVTM and CDR2 ANQGSEA. This CDR3 comprises 11 residues. With 5 bases removed from V and 2 bases from J, the gap between germline ends came to 6 bases. CDR3 sequence reads: CSVWQNTEAFF. The CDR3 DNA reads as TGCAGCGTTTGGCAAAACACTGAAGCTTTCTTT.